This note documents a single TCR beta chain sequence. A much more abundant neighbour one base away suggests this may be a read error. The CDR3 spans 12 residues. The germline V gene has CDR1 SGHAT and CDR2 FQNNGV. The ends were cut back, 5 bases at V and 5 bases at J, with 9 bases in the middle. These data are taken from a study of cytomegalovirus exposure and HLA in healthy donors. In the PCR, 60 Vbeta and 13 Jbeta primers were used. Clones were sequenced by immunoSEQ multiplex PCR, and TCRdb holds only the in-frame ones, with some missing. Here the sample spans roughly 230,000 clones, around 80% being singletons.

Input material: PBMCs. The sequence came from a boy aged 5-17 years in good health and CMV-seronegative. The chain combines TRBV11-2 with TRBJ1-1, with no clear D. The CDR3 protein is CASSPRGTEAFF. In DNA form, the CDR3 reads TGTGCCAGCAGCCCCCGGGGAACTGAAGCTTTCTTT. Full variable domain (remainder filled in from reference TRBV11-2 and TRBJ1-1): EAGVAQSPRYKIIEKRQSVAFWCNPISGHATLYWYQQILGQGPKLLIQFQNNGVVDDSQLPKDRFSAERLKGVDSTLKIQPAKLEDSAVYLCASSPRGTEAFFGQGTRLTVV.